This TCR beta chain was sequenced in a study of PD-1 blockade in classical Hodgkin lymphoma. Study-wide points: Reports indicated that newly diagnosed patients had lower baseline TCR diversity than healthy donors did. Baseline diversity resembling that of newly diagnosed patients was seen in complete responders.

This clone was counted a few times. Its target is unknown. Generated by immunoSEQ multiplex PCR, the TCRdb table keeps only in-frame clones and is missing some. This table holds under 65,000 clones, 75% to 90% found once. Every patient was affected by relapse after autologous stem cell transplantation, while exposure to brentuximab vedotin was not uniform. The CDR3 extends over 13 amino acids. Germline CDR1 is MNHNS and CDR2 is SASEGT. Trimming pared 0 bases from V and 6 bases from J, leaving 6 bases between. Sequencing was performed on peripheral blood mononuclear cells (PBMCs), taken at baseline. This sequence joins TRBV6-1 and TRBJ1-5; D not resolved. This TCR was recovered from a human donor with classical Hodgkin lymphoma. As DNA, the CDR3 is TGTGCCAGCAGTGAAGCGCGTAGTCAGCCCCAGCATTTT. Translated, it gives CASSEARSQPQHF.